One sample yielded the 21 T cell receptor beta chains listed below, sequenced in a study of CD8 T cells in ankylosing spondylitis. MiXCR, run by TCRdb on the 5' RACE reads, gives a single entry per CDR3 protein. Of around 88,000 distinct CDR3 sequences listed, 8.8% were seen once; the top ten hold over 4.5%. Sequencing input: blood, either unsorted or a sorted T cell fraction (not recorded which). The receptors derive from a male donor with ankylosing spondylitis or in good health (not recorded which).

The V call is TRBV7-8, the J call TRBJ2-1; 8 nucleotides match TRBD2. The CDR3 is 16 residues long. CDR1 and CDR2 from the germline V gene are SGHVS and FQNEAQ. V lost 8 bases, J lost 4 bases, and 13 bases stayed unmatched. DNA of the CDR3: TGTGCCAGCGCCCGTATTCGAGCGGGGGAGTACAATGAGCAGTTCTTC. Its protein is CASARIRAGEYNEQFF.

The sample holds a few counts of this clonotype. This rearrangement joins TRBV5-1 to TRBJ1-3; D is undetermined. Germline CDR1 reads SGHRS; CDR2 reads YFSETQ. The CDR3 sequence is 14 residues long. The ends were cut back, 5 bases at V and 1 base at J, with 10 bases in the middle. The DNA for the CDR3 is TGCGCCAGCAGGTCGGGTTCGTCTGGAAACACCATATATTTT. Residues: CASRSGSSGNTIYF.

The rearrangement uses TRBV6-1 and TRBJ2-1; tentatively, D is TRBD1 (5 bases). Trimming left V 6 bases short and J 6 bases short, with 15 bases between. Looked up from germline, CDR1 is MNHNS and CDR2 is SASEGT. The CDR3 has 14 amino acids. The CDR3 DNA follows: TGTGCCAGCAGCTGGGGCGCCGCCTTCAATGAGCAGTTCTTC. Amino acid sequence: CASSWGAAFNEQFF.

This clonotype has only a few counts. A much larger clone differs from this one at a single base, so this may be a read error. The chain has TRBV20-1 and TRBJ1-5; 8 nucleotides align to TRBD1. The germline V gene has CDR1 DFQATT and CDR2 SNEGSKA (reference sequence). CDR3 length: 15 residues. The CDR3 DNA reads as TGCAGTGCTAGAGATCGTACAGGGGGACCTCAGTCCCAGCATTTT. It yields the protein CSARDRTGGPQSQHF.

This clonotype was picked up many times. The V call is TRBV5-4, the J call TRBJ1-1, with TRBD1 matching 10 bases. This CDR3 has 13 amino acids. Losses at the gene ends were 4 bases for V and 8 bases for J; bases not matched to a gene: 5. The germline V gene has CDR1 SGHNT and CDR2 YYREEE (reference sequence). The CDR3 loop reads CASSRPDRGEAFF. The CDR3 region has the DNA TGTGCCAGCAGCCGACCGGACAGGGGGGAAGCTTTCTTT.

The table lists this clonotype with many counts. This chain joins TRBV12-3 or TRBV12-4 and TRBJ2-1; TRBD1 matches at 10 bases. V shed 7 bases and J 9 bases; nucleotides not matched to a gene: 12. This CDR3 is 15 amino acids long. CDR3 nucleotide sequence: TGTGCCAGCACTCCACTGGGACAGGGGCACGGTGAGCAGTTCTTC. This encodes CASTPLGQGHGEQFF.

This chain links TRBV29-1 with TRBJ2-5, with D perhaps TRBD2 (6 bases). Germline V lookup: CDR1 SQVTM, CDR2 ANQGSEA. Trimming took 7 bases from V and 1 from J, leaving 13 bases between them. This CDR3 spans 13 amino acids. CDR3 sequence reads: CSAGAGTQETQYF. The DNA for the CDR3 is TGCAGCGCCGGTGCGGGGACCCAAGAGACCCAGTACTTC.

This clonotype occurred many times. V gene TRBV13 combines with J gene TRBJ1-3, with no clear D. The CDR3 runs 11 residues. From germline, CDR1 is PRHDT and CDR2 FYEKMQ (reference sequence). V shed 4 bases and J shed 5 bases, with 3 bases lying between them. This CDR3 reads CASSSRNTIYF. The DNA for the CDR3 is TGTGCCAGCAGCTCGAGAAACACCATATATTTT.

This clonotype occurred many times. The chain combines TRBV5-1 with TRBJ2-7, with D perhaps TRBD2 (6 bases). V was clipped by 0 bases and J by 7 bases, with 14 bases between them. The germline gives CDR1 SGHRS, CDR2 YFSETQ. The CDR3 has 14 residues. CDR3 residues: CASSLESGDQEQYF. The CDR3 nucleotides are TGCGCCAGCAGCTTGGAGTCGGGGGACCAGGAGCAGTACTTC.

The CDR3 sequence: CASSREPGTSGGSRVWTDTQYF. DNA of the CDR3: TGTGCCAGCAGTCGCGAGCCCGGGACTAGCGGGGGAAGCAGGGTGTGGACAGATACGCAGTATTTT. The V gene is TRBV25-1, the J gene TRBJ2-3; 14 positions agree with TRBD2. This CDR3 comprises 22 residues. V gave up 5 bases and J gave up 3 bases; unmatched junction bases: 22. The germline V gene encodes CDR1 MGHDK and CDR2 SYGVNS.

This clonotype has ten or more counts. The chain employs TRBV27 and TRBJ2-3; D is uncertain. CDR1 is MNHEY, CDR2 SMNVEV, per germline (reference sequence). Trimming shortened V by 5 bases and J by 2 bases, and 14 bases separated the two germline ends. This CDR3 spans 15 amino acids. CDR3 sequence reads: CASSPQRTFTDTQYF. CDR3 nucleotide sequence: TGTGCCAGCAGTCCCCAACGCACCTTCACAGATACGCAGTATTTT.

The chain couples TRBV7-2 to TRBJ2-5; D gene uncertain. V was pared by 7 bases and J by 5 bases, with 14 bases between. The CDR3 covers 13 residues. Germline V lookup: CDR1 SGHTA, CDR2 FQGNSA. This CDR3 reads CASTIGRSETQYF. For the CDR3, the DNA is TGTGCCAGCACTATAGGGCGTTCGGAGACCCAGTACTTC.

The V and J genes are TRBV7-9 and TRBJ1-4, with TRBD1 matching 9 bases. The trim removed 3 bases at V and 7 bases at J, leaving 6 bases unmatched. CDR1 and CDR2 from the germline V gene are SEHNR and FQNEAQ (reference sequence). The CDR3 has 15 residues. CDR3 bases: TGTGCCAGCAGCTTGCCGGGACAGGGCGGTGAAAAACTGTTTTTT. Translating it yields CASSLPGQGGEKLFF.

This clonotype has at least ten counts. The CDR3 DNA sequence: TGCGCCAGCAGCTTGGGTGGAGGTCAAGAGACCCAGTACTTC. As protein: CASSLGGGQETQYF. This chain connects TRBV5-1 to TRBJ2-5; D possibly corresponds to TRBD2 (5 bases). Germline V gene lookup returns CDR1 SGHRS and CDR2 YFSETQ. The CDR3 consists of 14 residues. V dropped 0 bases and J dropped 2 bases, with 8 bases sitting between them.

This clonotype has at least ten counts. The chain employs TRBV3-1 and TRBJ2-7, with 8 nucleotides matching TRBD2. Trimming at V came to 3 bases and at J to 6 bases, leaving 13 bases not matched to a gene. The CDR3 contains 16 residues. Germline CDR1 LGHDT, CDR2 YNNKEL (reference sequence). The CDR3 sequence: CASSHGAASGRSEQYF. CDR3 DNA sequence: TGTGCCAGCAGCCATGGCGCGGCTAGCGGGCGATCCGAGCAGTACTTC.

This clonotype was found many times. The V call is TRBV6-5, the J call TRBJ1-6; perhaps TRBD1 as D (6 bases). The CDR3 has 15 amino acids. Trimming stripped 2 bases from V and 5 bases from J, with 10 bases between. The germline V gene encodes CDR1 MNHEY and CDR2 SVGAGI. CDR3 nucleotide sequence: TGTGCCAGCAGTTACACAGGGCCCGATAATTCACCCCTCCACTTT. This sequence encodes CASSYTGPDNSPLHF.

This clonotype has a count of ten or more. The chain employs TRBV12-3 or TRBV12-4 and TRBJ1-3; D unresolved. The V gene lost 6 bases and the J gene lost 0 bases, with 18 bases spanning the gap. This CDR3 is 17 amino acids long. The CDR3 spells CASRRQVPPLSGNTIYF. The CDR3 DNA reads TGTGCCAGCAGGAGACAAGTCCCCCCACTCTCTGGAAACACCATATATTTT.

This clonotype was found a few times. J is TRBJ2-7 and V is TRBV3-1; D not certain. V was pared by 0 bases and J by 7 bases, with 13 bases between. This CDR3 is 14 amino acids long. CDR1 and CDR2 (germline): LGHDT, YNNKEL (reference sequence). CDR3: CASSQDARAVEQYF. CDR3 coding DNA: TGTGCCAGCAGCCAAGATGCCCGGGCGGTGGAGCAGTACTTC.

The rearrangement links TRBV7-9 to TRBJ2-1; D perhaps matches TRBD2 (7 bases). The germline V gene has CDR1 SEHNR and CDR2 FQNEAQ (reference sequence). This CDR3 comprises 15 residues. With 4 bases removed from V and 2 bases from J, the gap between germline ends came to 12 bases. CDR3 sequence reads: CASSWGGQTYNEQFF. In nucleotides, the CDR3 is TGTGCCAGCAGCTGGGGGGGACAAACCTACAATGAGCAGTTCTTC.

CDR3 amino acids: CASSLNRGEETQYF. DNA of the CDR3: TGTGCCAGCTCATTGAACAGGGGAGAAGAGACCCAGTACTTC. J is TRBJ2-5 and V is TRBV18; TRBD1 matches 7 bases. CDR3 length: 14 amino acids. In germline, CDR1 is KGHSH, CDR2 LQKENI. V lost 5 bases to trimming and J lost 3 bases; unmatched junction nucleotides: 6.

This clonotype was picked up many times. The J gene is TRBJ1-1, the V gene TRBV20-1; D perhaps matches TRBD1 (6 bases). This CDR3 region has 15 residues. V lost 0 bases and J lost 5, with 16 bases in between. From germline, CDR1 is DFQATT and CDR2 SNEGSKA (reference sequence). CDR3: CSARDLGGIMTEAFF. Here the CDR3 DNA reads TGCAGTGCTAGAGATCTAGGGGGAATTATGACTGAAGCTTTCTTT.